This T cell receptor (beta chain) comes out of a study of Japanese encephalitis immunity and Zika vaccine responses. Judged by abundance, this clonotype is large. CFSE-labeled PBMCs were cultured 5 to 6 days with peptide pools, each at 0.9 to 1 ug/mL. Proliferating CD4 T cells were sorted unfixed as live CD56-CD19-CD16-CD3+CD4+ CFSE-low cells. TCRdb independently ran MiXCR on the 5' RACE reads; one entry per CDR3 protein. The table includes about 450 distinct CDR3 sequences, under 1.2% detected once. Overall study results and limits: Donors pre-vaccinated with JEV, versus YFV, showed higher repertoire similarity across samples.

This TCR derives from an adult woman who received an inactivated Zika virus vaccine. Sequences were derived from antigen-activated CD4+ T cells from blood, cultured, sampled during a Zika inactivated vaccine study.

The CDR3 spells CASSIDVRNTEAFF. DNA of the CDR3: TGTGCCAGCAGCATAGACGTCAGGAACACTGAAGCTTTCTTT. The gene calls are TRBV7-2 and TRBJ1-1; unclear D gene. CDR1 and CDR2 from the germline V gene are SGHTA and FQGNSA. The CDR3 covers 14 residues. Trimming stripped 5 bases from V and 1 base from J, with 11 bases between.